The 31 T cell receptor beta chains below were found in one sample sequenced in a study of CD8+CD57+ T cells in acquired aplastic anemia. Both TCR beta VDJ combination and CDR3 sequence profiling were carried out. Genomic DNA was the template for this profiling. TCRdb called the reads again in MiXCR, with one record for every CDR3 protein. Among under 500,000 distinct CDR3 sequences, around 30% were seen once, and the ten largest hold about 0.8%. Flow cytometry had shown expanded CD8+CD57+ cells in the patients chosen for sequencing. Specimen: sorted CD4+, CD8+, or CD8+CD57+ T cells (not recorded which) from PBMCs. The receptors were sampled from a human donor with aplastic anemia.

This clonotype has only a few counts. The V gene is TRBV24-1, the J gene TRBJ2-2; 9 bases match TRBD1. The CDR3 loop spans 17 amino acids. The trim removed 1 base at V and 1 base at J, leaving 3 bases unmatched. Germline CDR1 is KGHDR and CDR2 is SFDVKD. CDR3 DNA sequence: TGTGCCACCAGTGATTTTTGGGACAGGGAGAACACCGGGGAGCTGTTTTTT. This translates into CATSDFWDRENTGELFF.

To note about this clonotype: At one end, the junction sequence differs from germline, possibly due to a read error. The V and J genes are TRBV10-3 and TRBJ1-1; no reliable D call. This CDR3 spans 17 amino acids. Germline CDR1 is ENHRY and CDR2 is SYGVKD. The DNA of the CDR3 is TGTGCCAGCAGTTACTCTCGGGGTAGGAACATGAACACTGAAGCTTTCTTT. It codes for CASSYSRGRNMNTEAFF.

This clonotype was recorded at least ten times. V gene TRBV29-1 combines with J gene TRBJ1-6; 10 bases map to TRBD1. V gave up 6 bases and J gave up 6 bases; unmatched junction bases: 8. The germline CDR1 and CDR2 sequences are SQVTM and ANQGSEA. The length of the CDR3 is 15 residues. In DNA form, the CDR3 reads TGCAGCGTCAAAAGTGGGACAGGGGTTAATTCACCCCTCCACTTT. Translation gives CSVKSGTGVNSPLHF.

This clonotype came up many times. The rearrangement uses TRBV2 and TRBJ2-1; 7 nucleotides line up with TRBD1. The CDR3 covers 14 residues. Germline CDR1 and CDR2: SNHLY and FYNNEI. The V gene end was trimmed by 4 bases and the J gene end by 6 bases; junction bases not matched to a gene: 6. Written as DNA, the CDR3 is TGTGCCAGCAGTGTTGACAGGGTAGGCAATGAGCAGTTCTTC. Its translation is CASSVDRVGNEQFF.

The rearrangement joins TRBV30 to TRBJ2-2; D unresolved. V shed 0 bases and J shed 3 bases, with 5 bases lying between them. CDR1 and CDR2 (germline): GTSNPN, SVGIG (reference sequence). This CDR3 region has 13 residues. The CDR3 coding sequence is TGTGCCTGGAGTGTACTTGACACCGGGGAGCTGTTTTTT. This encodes CAWSVLDTGELFF.

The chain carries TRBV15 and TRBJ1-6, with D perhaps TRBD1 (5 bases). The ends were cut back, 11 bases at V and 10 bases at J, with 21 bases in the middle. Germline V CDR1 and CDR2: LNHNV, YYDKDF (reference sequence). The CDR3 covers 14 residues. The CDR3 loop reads CAWSVSGNRSPLHF. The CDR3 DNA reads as TGTGCCTGGAGTGTATCAGGGAATAGATCACCCCTCCACTTT. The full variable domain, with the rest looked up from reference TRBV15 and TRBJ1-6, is DAMVIQNPRYQVTQFGKPVTLSCSQTLNHNVMYWYQQKSSQAPKLLFHYYDKDFNNEADTPDNFQSRRPNTSFCFLDIRSPGLGDTAMYLCAWSVSGNRSPLHFGNGTRLTVT.

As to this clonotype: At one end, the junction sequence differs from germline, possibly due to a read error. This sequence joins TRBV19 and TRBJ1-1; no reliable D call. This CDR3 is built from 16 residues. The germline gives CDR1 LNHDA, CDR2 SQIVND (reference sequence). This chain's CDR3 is CARSPSPSLRGTEAFF. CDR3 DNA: TGTGCCCGTAGTCCCTCACCTAGTCTTCGGGGCACTGAAGCTTTCTTT.

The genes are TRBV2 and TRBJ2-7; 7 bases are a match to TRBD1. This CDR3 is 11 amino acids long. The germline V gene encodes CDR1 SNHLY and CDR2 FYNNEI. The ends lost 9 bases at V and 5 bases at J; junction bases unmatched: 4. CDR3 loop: CARTGLDEQYF. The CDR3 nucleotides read TGTGCCAGGACAGGGCTGGACGAGCAGTACTTC.

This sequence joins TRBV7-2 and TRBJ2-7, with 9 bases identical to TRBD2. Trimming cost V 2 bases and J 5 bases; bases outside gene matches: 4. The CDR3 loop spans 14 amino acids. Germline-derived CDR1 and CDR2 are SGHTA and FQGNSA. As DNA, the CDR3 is TGTGCCAGCAGCTTATATGCTAGCGGGAACGAGCAGTACTTC. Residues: CASSLYASGNEQYF.

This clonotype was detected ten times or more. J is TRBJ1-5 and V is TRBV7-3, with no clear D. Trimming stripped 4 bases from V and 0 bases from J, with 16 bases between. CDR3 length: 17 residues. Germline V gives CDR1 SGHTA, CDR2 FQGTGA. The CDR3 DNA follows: TGTGCCAGCAGCTCAACCGCAGACGGAGATAGCAATCAGCCCCAGCATTTT. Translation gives CASSSTADGDSNQPQHF.

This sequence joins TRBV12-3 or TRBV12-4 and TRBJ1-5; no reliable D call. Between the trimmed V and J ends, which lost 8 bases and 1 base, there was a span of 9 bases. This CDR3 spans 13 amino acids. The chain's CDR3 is CASGAGSNQPQHF. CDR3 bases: TGTGCCAGCGGCGCGGGGAGCAATCAGCCCCAGCATTTT.

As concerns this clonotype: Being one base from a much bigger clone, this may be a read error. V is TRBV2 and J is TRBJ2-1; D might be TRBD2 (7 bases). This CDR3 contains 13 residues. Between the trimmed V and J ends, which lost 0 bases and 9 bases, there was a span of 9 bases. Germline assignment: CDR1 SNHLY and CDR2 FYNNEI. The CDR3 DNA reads TGTGCCAGCAGTGAAGCTGGGGGGGCTGAGCAGTTCTTC. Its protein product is CASSEAGGAEQFF.

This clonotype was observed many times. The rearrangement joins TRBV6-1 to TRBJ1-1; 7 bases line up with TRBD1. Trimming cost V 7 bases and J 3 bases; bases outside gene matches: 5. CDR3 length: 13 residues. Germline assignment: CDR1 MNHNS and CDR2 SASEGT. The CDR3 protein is CASKKQGYTEAFF. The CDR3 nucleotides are TGTGCCAGCAAGAAACAGGGGTACACTGAAGCTTTCTTT.

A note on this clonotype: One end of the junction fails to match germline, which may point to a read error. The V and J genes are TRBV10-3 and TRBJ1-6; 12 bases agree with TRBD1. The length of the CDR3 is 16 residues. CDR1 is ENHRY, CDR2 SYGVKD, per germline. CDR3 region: CASSDRDRGQNSPLHF. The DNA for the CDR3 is TGTGCCAGCAGTGACCGGGACAGGGGGCAAAATTCACCCCTCCACTTT.

The CDR3 nucleotides read TGTGCCAGCAGCGTAGGGACTAGCGTTACCTACGAGCAGTACTTC. Translation: CASSVGTSVTYEQYF. V gene TRBV9 combines with J gene TRBJ2-7, with 9 bases lining up with TRBD2. J was trimmed by 2 bases and V by 0 bases; bases with no gene match: 3. Germline-derived CDR1 and CDR2 are SGDLS and YYNGEE. This CDR3 is 15 amino acids long. Full variable domain (rest looked up from reference TRBV9 and TRBJ2-7): DSGVTQTPKHLITATGQRVTLRCSPRSGDLSVYWYQQSLDQGLQFLIQYYNGEERAKGNILERFSAQQFPDLHSELNLSSLELGDSALYFCASSVGTSVTYEQYFGPGTRLTVT.

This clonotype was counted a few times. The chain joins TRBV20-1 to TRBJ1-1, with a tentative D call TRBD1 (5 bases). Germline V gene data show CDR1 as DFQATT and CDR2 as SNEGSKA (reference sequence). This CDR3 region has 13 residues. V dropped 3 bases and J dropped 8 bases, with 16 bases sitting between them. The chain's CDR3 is CSARRTGEGEAFF. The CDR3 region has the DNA TGCAGTGCTAGGAGGACGGGGGAGGGAGAAGCTTTCTTT.

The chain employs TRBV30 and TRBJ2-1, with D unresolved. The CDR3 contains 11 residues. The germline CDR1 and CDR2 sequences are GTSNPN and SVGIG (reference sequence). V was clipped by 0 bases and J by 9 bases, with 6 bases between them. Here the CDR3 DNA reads TGTGCCTGGAGTGTATTGGGTGAGCAGTTCTTC. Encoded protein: CAWSVLGEQFF.

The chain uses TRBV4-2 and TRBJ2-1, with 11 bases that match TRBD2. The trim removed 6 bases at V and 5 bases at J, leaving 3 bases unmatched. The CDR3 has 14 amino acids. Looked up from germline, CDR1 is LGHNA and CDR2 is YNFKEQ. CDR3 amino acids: CASRGLAGNNEQFF. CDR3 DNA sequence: TGTGCCAGCAGAGGACTAGCGGGCAACAATGAGCAGTTCTTC.

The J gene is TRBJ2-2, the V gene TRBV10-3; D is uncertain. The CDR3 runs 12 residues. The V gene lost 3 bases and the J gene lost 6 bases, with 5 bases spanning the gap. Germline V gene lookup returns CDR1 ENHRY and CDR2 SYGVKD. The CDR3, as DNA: TGTGCCATCAGTGATGGGGCCGGGGAGCTGTTTTTT. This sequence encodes CAISDGAGELFF.

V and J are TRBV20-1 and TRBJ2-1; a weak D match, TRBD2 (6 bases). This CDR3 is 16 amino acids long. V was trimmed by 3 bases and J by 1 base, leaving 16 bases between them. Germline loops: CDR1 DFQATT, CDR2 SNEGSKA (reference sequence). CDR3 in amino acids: CSASALGGESYNEQFF. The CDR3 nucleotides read TGCAGTGCTAGTGCGCTTGGCGGGGAGTCCTACAATGAGCAGTTCTTC.

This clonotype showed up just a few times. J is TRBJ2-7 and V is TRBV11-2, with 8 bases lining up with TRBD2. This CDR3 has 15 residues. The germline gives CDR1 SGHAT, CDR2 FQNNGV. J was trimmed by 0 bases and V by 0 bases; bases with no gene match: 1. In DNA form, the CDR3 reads TGTGCCAGCAGCTTAGAACTAGCGGCCTCCTACGAGCAGTACTTC. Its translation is CASSLELAASYEQYF.

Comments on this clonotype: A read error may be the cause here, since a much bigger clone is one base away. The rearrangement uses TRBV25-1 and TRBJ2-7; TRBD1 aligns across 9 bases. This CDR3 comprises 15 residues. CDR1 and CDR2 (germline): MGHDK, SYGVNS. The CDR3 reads CTSIGTGSSSYEQYF. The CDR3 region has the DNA TGTACCAGCATTGGGACAGGGTCTAGCTCCTACGAGCAGTACTTC.

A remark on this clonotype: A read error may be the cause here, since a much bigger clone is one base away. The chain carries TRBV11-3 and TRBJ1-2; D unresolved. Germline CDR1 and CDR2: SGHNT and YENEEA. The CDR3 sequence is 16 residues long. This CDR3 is CASSAPRRNLNYGHTF. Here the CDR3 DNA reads TGTGCCAGCAGCGCCCCCCGCAGGAACCTAAACTATGGCCACACCTTC. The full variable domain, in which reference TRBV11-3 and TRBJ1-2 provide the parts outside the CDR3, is EAGVVQSPRYKIIEKKQPVAFWCNPISGHNTLYWYLQNLGQGPELLIRYENEEAVDDSQLPKDRFSAERLKGVDSTLKIQPAELGDSAVYLCASSAPRRNLNYGHTFGSGTRLTVV.

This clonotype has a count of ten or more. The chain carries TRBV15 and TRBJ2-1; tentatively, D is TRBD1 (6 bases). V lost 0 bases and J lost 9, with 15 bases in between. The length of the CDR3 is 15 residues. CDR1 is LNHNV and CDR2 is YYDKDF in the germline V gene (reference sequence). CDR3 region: CATSRDSWQGFEQFF. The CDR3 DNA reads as TGTGCCACCAGCAGAGATTCGTGGCAGGGGTTTGAGCAGTTCTTC. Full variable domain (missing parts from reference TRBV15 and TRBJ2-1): DAMVIQNPRYQVTQFGKPVTLSCSQTLNHNVMYWYQQKSSQAPKLLFHYYDKDFNNEADTPDNFQSRRPNTSFCFLDIRSPGLGDTAMYLCATSRDSWQGFEQFFGPGTRLTVL.

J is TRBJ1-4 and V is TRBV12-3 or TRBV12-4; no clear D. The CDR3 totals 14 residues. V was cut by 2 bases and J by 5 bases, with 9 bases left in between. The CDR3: CASSLRQFNEKLFF. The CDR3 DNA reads TGTGCCAGCAGTTTACGCCAATTCAATGAAAAACTGTTTTTT.

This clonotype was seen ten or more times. In nucleotides, the CDR3 is TGTGCCAGCACTGCGGAGGTGGAAGCTTTCTTT. It codes for CASTAEVEAFF. The rearrangement uses TRBV2 and TRBJ1-1, with D hard to call. The V end lost 7 bases, the J end lost 8 bases, and 11 bases lay between the germline ends. CDR1 is SNHLY and CDR2 is FYNNEI in the germline V gene. This CDR3 has 11 residues.

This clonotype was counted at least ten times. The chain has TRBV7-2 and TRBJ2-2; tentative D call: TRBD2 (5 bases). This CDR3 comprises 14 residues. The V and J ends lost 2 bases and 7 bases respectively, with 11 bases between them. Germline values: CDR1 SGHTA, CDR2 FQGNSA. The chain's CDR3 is CASSLKRVVGELFF. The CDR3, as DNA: TGTGCCAGCAGCTTAAAGAGGGTAGTCGGGGAGCTGTTTTTT.

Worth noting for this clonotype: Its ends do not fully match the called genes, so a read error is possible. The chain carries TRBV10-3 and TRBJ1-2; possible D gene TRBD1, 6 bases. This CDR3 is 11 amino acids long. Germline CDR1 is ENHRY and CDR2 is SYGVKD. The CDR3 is CAIRGGEGCTF. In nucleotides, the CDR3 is TGTGCCATCAGAGGGGGAGAGGGCTGCACCTTC.

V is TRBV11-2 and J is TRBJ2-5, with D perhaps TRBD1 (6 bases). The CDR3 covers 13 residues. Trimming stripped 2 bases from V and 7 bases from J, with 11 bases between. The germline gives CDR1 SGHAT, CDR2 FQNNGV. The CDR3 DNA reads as TGTGCCAGCAGCTTATACAGGGAGCGGACCCAGTACTTC. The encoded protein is CASSLYRERTQYF.

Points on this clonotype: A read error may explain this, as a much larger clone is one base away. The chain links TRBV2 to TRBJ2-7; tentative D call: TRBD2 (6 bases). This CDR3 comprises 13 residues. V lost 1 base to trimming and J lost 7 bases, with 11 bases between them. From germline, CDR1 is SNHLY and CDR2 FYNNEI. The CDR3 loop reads CASSEVGGNEQYF. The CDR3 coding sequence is TGTGCCAGCAGTGAAGTCGGGGGAAATGAGCAGTACTTC.

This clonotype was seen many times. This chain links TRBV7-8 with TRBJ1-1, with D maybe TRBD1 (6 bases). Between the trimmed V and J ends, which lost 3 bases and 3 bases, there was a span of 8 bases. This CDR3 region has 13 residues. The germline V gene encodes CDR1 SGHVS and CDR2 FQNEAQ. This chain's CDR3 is CASSFRGYTEAFF. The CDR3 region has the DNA TGTGCCAGCAGCTTCAGGGGTTACACTGAAGCTTTCTTT. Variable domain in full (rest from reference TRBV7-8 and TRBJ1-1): GAGVSQSPRYKVAKRGQDVALRCDPISGHVSLFWYQQALGQGPEFLTYFQNEAQLDKSGLPSDRFFAERPEGSVSTLKIQRTQQEDSAVYLCASSFRGYTEAFFGQGTRLTVV.